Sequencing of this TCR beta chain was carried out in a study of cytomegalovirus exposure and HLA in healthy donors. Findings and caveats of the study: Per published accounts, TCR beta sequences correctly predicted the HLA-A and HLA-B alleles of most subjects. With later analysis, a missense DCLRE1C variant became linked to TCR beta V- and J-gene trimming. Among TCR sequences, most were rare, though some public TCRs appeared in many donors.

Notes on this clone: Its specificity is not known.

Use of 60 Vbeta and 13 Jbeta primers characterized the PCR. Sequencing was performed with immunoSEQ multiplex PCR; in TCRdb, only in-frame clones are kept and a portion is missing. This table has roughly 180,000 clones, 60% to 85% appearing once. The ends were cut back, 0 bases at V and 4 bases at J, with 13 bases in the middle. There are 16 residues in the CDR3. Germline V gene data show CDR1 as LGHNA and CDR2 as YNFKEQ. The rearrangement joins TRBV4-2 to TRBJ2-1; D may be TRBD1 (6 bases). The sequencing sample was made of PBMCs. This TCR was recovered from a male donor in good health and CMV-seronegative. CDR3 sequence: CASSQDPFQGYNEQFF. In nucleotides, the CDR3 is TGTGCCAGCAGCCAAGATCCTTTCCAGGGGTACAATGAGCAGTTCTTC.